This T cell receptor (beta chain) was identified during a study of blood T cell repertoires in COVID-19. Study overall: COVID-19 samples, acute and convalescent, were from the United States, Italy and Spain. Sources were T cells, B-cell-depleted T cells, or PBMCs; the material itself was cDNA or gDNA.

Germline loops: CDR1 MNHEY, CDR2 SVGEGT. The V gene lost 5 bases and the J gene lost 0 bases, with 13 bases spanning the gap. The CDR3 loop spans 15 amino acids. Original processing notes: How many nucleated cells were present was estimated from reference gene primer amplification. Assay: immunoSEQ multiplex PCR; the TCRdb copy retains only in-frame clones and omits some. V and J calls and clone size follow that table, whereas D and trimming were derived from the DNA. The sample includes approximately 150,000 clones, about 88% of them seen just once. The origin of this receptor is a human donor with acute or convalescent COVID-19. The donor label of this sample is uncertain. Material for sequencing was peripheral blood. The chain couples TRBV6-2 or TRBV6-3 to TRBJ1-2; no clear D gene. The CDR3 DNA reads TGTGCCAGCAGTCCCTCCTGGCAGACTAACTATGGCTACACCTTC. This codes for CASSPSWQTNYGYTF.